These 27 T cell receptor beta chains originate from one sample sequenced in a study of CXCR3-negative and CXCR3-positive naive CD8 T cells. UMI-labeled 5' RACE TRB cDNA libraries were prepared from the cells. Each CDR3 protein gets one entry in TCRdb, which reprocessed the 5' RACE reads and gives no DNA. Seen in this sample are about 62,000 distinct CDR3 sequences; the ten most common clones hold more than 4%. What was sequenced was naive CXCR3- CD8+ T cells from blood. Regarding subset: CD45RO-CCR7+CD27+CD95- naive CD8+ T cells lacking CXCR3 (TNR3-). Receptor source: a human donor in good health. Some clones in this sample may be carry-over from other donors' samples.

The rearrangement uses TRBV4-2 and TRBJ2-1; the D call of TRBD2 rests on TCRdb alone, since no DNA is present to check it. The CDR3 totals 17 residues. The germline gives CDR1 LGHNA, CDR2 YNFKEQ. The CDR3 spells CASSQARGTSGYNEQFF.

CDR3 sequence: CASSYSADRGNTGELFF. The chain couples TRBV6-5 to TRBJ2-2; TCRdb's D gene call, TRBD1, goes unchecked for lack of DNA. This CDR3 has 17 amino acids. CDR1 and CDR2 (germline): MNHEY, SVGAGI.

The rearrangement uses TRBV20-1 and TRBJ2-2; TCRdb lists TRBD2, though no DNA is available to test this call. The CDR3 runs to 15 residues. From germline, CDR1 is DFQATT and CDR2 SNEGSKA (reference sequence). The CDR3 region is CSARDLRGSTGELFF.

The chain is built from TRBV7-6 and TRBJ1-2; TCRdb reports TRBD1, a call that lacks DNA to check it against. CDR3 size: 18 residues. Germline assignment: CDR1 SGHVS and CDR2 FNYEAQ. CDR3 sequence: CASSLEVSLGTGNYGYTF.

CDR3 sequence reads: CSVEGQYNEQFF. The J gene is TRBJ2-1, the V gene TRBV29-1; TCRdb names TRBD1, which stays unverified in the absence of DNA. The germline CDR1 and CDR2 sequences are SQVTM and ANQGSEA. CDR3 length: 12 amino acids.

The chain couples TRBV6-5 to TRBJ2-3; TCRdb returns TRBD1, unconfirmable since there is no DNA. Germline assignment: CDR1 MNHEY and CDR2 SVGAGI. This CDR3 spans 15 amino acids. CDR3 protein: CASSYIDSSTDTQYF.

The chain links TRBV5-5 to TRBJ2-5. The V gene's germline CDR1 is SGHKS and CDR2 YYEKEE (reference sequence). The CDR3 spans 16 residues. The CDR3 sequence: CASSSTVDGYQETQYF.

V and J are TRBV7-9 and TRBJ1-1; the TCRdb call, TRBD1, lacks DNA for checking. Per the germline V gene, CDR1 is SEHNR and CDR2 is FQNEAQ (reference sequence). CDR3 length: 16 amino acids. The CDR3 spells CASSPPMIRENTEAFF. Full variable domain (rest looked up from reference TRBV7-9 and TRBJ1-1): DTGVSQNPRHKITKRGQNVTFRCDPISEHNRLYWYRQTLGQGPEFLTYFQNEAQLEKSRLLSDRFSAERPKGSFSTLEIQRTEQGDSAMYLCASSPPMIRENTEAFFGQGTRLTVV.

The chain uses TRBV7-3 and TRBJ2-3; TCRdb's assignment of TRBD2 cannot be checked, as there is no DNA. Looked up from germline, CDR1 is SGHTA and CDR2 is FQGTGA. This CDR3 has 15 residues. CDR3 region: CASSSSPTSGDTQYF.

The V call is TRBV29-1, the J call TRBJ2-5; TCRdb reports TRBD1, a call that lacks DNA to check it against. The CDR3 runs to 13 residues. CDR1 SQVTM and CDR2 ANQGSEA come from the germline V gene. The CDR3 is CSVDGQESGTQYF. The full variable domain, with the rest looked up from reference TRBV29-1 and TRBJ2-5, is SAVISQKPSRDICQRGTSLTIQCQVDSQVTMMFWYRQQPGQSLTLIATANQGSEATYESGFVIDKFPISRPNLTFSTLTVSNMSPEDSSIYLCSVDGQESGTQYFGPGTRLLVL.

The CDR3 loop reads CASSLGITGELFF. The genes are TRBV7-9 and TRBJ2-2. The germline V gene encodes CDR1 SEHNR and CDR2 FQNEAQ (reference sequence). The CDR3 sequence is 13 residues long.

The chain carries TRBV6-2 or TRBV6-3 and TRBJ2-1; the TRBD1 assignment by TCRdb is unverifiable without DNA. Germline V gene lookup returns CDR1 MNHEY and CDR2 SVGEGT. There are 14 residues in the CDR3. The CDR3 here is CASSLPGTINEQFF.

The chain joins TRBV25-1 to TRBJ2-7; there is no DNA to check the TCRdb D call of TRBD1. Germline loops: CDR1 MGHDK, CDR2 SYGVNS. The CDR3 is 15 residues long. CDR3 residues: CASLDFPRQGLEQYF.

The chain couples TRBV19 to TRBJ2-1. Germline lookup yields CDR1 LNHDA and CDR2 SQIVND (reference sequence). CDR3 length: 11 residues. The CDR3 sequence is CASSTVSEQFF.

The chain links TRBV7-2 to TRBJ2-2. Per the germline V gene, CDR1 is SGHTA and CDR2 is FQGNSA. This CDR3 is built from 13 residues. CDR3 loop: CASSEGIGGELFF.

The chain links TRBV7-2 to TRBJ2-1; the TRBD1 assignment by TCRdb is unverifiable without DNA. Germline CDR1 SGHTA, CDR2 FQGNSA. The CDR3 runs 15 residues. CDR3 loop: CASSFVTLGYNEQFF.

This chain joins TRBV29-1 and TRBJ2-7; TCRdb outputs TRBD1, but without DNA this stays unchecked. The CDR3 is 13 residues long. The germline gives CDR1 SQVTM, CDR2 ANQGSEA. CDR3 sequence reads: CSVRQGGAYEQYF.

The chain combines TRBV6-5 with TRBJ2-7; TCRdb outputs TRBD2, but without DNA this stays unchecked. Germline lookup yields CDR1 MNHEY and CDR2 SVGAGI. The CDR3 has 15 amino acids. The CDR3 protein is CASGPRTGFWVEQYF.

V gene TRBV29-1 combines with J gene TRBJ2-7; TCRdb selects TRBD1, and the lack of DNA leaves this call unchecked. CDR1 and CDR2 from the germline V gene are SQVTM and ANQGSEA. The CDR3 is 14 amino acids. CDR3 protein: CSVEVLQGEYEQYF.

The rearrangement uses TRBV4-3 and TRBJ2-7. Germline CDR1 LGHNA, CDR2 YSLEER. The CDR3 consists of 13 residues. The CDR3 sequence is CASSQDRLGEQYF.

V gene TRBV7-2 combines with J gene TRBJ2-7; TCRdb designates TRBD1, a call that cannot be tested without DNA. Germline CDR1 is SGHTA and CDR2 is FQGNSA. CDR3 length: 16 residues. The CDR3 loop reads CASSLGRAGGFYEQYF.

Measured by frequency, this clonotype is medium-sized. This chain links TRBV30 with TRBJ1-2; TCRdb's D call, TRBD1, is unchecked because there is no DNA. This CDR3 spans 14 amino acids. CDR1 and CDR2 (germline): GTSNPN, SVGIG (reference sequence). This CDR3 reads CAWRDRGSNYGYTF.

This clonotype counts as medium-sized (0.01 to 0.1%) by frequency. The CDR3 spells CASSFGAGVYNEQFF. The chain recombines TRBV7-6 with TRBJ2-1; absent DNA, TCRdb's TRBD2 call cannot be checked. This CDR3 has 15 amino acids. In germline, CDR1 is SGHVS, CDR2 FNYEAQ. The full variable domain, in which reference TRBV7-6 and TRBJ2-1 provide the parts outside the CDR3, is GAGVSQSPRYKVTKRGQDVALRCDPISGHVSLYWYRQALGQGPEFLTYFNYEAQQDKSGLPNDRFSAERPEGSISTLTIQRTEQRDSAMYRCASSFGAGVYNEQFFGPGTRLTVL.

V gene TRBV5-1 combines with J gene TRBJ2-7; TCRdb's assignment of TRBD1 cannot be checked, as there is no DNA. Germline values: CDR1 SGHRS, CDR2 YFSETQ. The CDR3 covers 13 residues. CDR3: CASSGGSAYEQYF.

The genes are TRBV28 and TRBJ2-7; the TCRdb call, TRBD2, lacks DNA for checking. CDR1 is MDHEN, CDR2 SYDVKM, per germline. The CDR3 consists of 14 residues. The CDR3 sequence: CASTPASSQYEQYF.

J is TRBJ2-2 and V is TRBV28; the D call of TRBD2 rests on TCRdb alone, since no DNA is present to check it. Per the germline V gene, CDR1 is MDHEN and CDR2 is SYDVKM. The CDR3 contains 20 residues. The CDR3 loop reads CASSPLERLAGRTNTGELFF.

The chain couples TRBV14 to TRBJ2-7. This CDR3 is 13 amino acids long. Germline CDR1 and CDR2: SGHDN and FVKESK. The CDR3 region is CASSQDWGYEQYF.